This T cell receptor (beta chain) was obtained from a study of T cell responses to AZD1222 COVID-19 vaccine. Overall study findings and caveats: Most donors were white British and more were female, and clonal diversity was possibly underestimated.

The CDR3 is 13 residues long. From germline, CDR1 is SGHNT and CDR2 YENEEA. Assay used: immunoSEQ multiplex PCR; TCRdb lists only in-frame clones, some missing. This sample carries about 93,000 clones, 70% to 90% of them seen once, and the ten largest clones take 6.3%. About this clone itself: Its target is unknown. Relative to the germline gene, one junction end is altered; a read error may explain this.

Sequencing used peripheral blood, obtained on day 0 of AZD1222 vaccination. The receptor comes from an adult in good health. The rearrangement uses TRBV11-3 and TRBJ1-2, with 12 bases aligning to TRBD1. CDR3 residues: CASSLGDRGPGGF. The CDR3 DNA is TGTGCCAGCAGCCTAGGGGACAGGGGGCCTGGAGGCTTC.